The TCR beta chain under discussion was sequenced for a study of blood T cell repertoires in COVID-19. Profiling relied on immunoSEQ multiplex PCR, and the TCRdb table lists in-frame clones only, not all of them. The sample consists of about 87,000 clones, roughly 84% of them appearing once. This clone appeared once. This CDR3 has 14 amino acids. From germline, CDR1 is LNHDA and CDR2 SQIVND (reference sequence). Deletions cut 0 bases from V and 6 bases from J, with 11 bases between. This chain connects TRBV19 to TRBJ1-1, with D unresolved. The sequence was collected from a woman of 80 years or more with COVID-19, enrolled during active disease. The sequenced material came from peripheral blood. The CDR3 DNA reads TGTGCCAGTAGTATAGAACCCGGGTTCCCTGAAGCTTTCTTT. Residues: CASSIEPGFPEAFF.